Following are 30 T cell receptor beta chains from one sample sequenced in a study of T cells after yellow fever vaccination. TCRdb reprocessed the 5' RACE reads via MiXCR and lists one record per CDR3 protein. Found here are about 340,000 distinct CDR3 sequences, around 12% of them singletons; the top ten hold approximately 3.3%. The sequenced sample was CD4+ T cells sorted from PBMCs, obtained 15 days after the yellow fever booster vaccination. Source of these receptors: a man aged 18 to 35 who received the YFV17D yellow fever vaccine.

This chain connects TRBV28 to TRBJ1-2; no clear D. CDR3 length: 15 amino acids. The V end lost 3 bases, the J end lost 3 bases, and 14 bases lay between the germline ends. The germline V gene encodes CDR1 MDHEN and CDR2 SYDVKM. As DNA, the CDR3 is TGTGCCAGCAGTTTCCCGTCCCTCCGGGACTATGGCTACACCTTC. It is translated as CASSFPSLRDYGYTF.

The table lists this clonotype with a few counts. The V call is TRBV7-9, the J call TRBJ2-1; 9 positions match TRBD1. The CDR3 is made up of 16 amino acids. CDR1 is SEHNR and CDR2 is FQNEAQ in the germline V gene (reference sequence). The V gene end was trimmed by 5 bases and the J gene end by 0 bases; junction bases not matched to a gene: 5. CDR3 bases: TGTGCCAGCAGCCGATGGACAGGGGCCTCCTACAATGAGCAGTTCTTC. Protein product: CASSRWTGASYNEQFF.

A few counts support this clonotype. The chain uses TRBV5-1 and TRBJ2-3; a weak D match, TRBD1 (5 bases). V lost 1 base and J lost 0, with 12 bases in between. The CDR3 contains 16 residues. Germline assignment: CDR1 SGHRS and CDR2 YFSETQ. The CDR3 DNA follows: TGCGCCAGCAGCTTGACTGACAGATCTAGCACAGATACGCAGTATTTT. Amino acids: CASSLTDRSSTDTQYF.

This clonotype has at least ten counts. The V and J genes are TRBV6-5 and TRBJ2-6; no reliable D call. V was trimmed by 5 bases and J by 3 bases, leaving 14 bases between them. The CDR3 has 16 residues. Germline-derived CDR1 and CDR2 are MNHEY and SVGAGI. The CDR3 protein is CASSINAWGGANVLTF. The CDR3 DNA reads as TGTGCCAGCAGTATTAATGCTTGGGGTGGGGCCAACGTCCTGACTTTC.

The chain employs TRBV6-2 or TRBV6-3 and TRBJ2-2; 9 bases fit TRBD1. Losses at the gene ends were 5 bases for V and 8 bases for J; bases not matched to a gene: 12. The CDR3 sequence is 16 residues long. The germline V gene encodes CDR1 MNHEY and CDR2 SVGEGT. CDR3 residues: CASSTGRTGVLGELFF. CDR3 nucleotides: TGTGCCAGCAGTACCGGCCGGACAGGGGTTTTGGGGGAGCTGTTTTTT.

This clonotype was seen more than once but under ten times. This CDR3 reads CASSMGGLGLETQYF. The DNA of the CDR3 is TGTGCCAGCAGCATGGGGGGGCTGGGGTTAGAGACCCAGTACTTC. The genes are TRBV5-5 and TRBJ2-5, with D possibly TRBD2 on 7 matching bases. V lost 4 bases and J 4 bases, leaving 17 bases between the germline ends. The CDR3 has 15 residues. CDR1 and CDR2 (germline): SGHKS, YYEKEE (reference sequence).

This clonotype occurred many times. This chain connects TRBV20-1 to TRBJ2-3, with TRBD2 matching over 9 bases. V trimming: 3 bases; J trimming: 1 base; junction bases outside the gene matches: 5. Germline V lookup: CDR1 DFQATT, CDR2 SNEGSKA (reference sequence). The CDR3 extends over 15 amino acids. CDR3 sequence (DNA): TGCAGTGCTAGTAGGGCTAGCGGGGGCACAGATACGCAGTATTTT. Its translation is CSASRASGGTDTQYF.

This clonotype was seen at least ten times. V is TRBV20-1 and J is TRBJ2-1; D ambiguous. The CDR3 contains 15 residues. CDR1 is DFQATT and CDR2 is SNEGSKA in the germline V gene (reference sequence). V lost 0 bases and J 0 bases, leaving 9 bases between the germline ends. In DNA form, the CDR3 reads TGCAGTGCTAGAGATCGCCTTAGCTCCTACAATGAGCAGTTCTTC. Protein: CSARDRLSSYNEQFF.

V gene TRBV2 combines with J gene TRBJ2-3, with a possible D match to TRBD2 (6 bases). The CDR3 spans 11 residues. Per germline, CDR1 SNHLY and CDR2 FYNNEI. Trimming took off 11 bases at V and 5 bases at J, with 11 bases between the two ends. The CDR3 DNA reads TGTGCCGGCGGGGTTCGAGATACGCAGTATTTT. Residues: CAGGVRDTQYF.

In this sample, this clonotype turned up a few times. The chain combines TRBV29-1 with TRBJ1-1, with D unresolved. The V end was cut by 6 bases, the J end by 0 bases, with 17 bases between. From germline, CDR1 is SQVTM and CDR2 ANQGSEA. CDR3 size: 15 residues. The CDR3 loop is CSVRVWAEMNTEAFF. The CDR3 DNA follows: TGCAGCGTCCGCGTGTGGGCAGAGATGAACACTGAAGCTTTCTTT.

The rearrangement links TRBV15 to TRBJ1-1, with 10 bases matching TRBD1. Per the germline V gene, CDR1 is LNHNV and CDR2 is YYDKDF (reference sequence). J was trimmed by 3 bases and V by 5 bases; bases with no gene match: 0. The CDR3 covers 13 residues. Here the CDR3 DNA reads TGTGCCACCAGCGGACAGGGGGACACTGAAGCTTTCTTT. It codes for CATSGQGDTEAFF. The complete variable domain, with remaining parts taken from reference TRBV15 and TRBJ1-1, reads DAMVIQNPRYQVTQFGKPVTLSCSQTLNHNVMYWYQQKSSQAPKLLFHYYDKDFNNEADTPDNFQSRRPNTSFCFLDIRSPGLGDTAMYLCATSGQGDTEAFFGQGTRLTVV.

In its sample, this clonotype was seen a few times. V gene TRBV2 combines with J gene TRBJ2-5; D call uncertain. Trimming left V 2 bases short and J 5 bases short, with 12 bases between. The germline V gene has CDR1 SNHLY and CDR2 FYNNEI. This CDR3 has 14 amino acids. The CDR3 loop is CASSEKRMDETQYF. CDR3 nucleotides: TGTGCCAGCAGTGAAAAGCGAATGGATGAGACCCAGTACTTC.

The chain joins TRBV11-2 to TRBJ1-5; the D is unclear. Trimming shortened V by 2 bases and J by 3 bases, and 11 bases separated the two germline ends. The CDR3 contains 15 residues. Germline V CDR1 and CDR2: SGHAT, FQNNGV. This CDR3 reads CASSLSSGFNQPQHF. The CDR3 nucleotides read TGTGCCAGCAGCTTATCATCAGGATTCAATCAGCCCCAGCATTTT.

The V gene is TRBV18, the J gene TRBJ2-7, with D perhaps matching TRBD1 or TRBD2 (5 bases each). Looked up from germline, CDR1 is KGHSH and CDR2 is LQKENI. With 3 bases removed from V and 1 base from J, the gap between germline ends came to 10 bases. This CDR3 has 14 amino acids. The CDR3 loop reads CASSPSWGSYEQYF. CDR3 bases: TGTGCCAGCTCACCCAGTTGGGGGTCCTACGAGCAGTACTTC.

The chain combines TRBV2 with TRBJ2-3, with TRBD1 matching 9 bases. The V and J ends lost 7 bases and 8 bases, in that order; junction bases with no gene match: 10. CDR1 and CDR2 (germline): SNHLY, FYNNEI. This CDR3 comprises 14 residues. CDR3 DNA sequence: TGTGCCAGCACCCAACAGGGGGCGCGAGGTACGCAGTATTTT. This codes for CASTQQGARGTQYF.

This chain joins TRBV20-1 and TRBJ2-7; TRBD1 might be the D (5 bases). V dropped 6 bases and J dropped 6 bases, with 21 bases sitting between them. CDR3 length: 14 residues. CDR1 DFQATT and CDR2 SNEGSKA come from the germline V gene (reference sequence). The CDR3 nucleotides are TGCAGTGCCCGCGGCTTCAGGGCTCGAGGCGAGCAGTACGTC. This encodes CSARGFRARGEQYV.

The chain joins TRBV4-1 to TRBJ2-1, with D uncertain. V gave up 0 bases and J gave up 8 bases, with 20 bases separating them. Germline CDR1 is MGHRA and CDR2 is YSYEKL. CDR3 length equals 17 residues. For the CDR3, the DNA is TGCGCCAGCAGCCAAGAAAGGTATGCTGCGACAAGCGATGAGCAGTTCTTC. Its translation is CASSQERYAATSDEQFF.

The V and J genes are TRBV18 and TRBJ1-2, with D possibly TRBD1 on 6 matching bases. The CDR3 is 13 residues long. The V end was cut by 6 bases, the J end by 6 bases, with 14 bases between. Germline values: CDR1 KGHSH, CDR2 LQKENI. The CDR3 sequence is CASSSQGLDGYTF. The DNA of the CDR3 is TGTGCCAGCTCCTCACAGGGCCTGGATGGCTACACCTTC.

The chain is built from TRBV12-3 or TRBV12-4 and TRBJ2-7; D remains ambiguous. Trimming took off 6 bases at V and 5 bases at J, with 17 bases between the two ends. The CDR3 spans 14 residues. The CDR3 sequence is CASRPGQANDEQYF. Here the CDR3 DNA reads TGTGCCAGCAGACCCGGCCAGGCTAACGACGAGCAGTACTTC.

This clonotype was counted a few times. V and J are TRBV7-9 and TRBJ2-3; D is ambiguous. Germline CDR1 and CDR2: SEHNR and FQNEAQ (reference sequence). The CDR3 covers 15 residues. Trimming took 5 bases from V and 2 from J, leaving 14 bases between them. CDR3 sequence reads: CASSGANGYTDTQYF. The CDR3 nucleotides read TGTGCCAGCAGCGGTGCAAACGGCTACACAGATACGCAGTATTTT.

The chain carries TRBV4-3 and TRBJ1-5, with D possibly TRBD1 on 5 matching bases. In germline, CDR1 is LGHNA, CDR2 YSLEER. The length of the CDR3 is 16 residues. V was clipped by 0 bases and J by 2 bases, with 11 bases between them. The CDR3 DNA reads as TGCGCCAGCAGCCAAGATCGAGGGGACGGCAATCAGCCCCAGCATTTT. Translation: CASSQDRGDGNQPQHF.

The chain combines TRBV5-5 with TRBJ1-4; no clear D gene. Germline-derived CDR1 and CDR2 are SGHKS and YYEKEE (reference sequence). The CDR3 consists of 14 residues. Trimming left V 0 bases short and J 4 bases short, with 7 bases between. For the CDR3, the DNA is TGTGCCAGCAGCTTGGACCCGTTTAATGAAAAACTGTTTTTT. It yields the protein CASSLDPFNEKLFF. The full variable domain, its missing parts supplied by reference TRBV5-5 and TRBJ1-4, is DAGVTQSPTHLIKTRGQQVTLRCSPISGHKSVSWYQQVLGQGPQFIFQYYEKEERGRGNFPDRFSARQFPNYSSELNVNALLLGDSALYLCASSLDPFNEKLFFGSGTQLSVL.

V usage is TRBV7-2 and J usage is TRBJ2-1; 10 nucleotides align to TRBD1. The germline V gene encodes CDR1 SGHTA and CDR2 FQGNSA. The CDR3 length is 17 residues. The trim removed 1 base at V and 4 bases at J, leaving 7 bases unmatched. In nucleotides, the CDR3 is TGTGCCAGCAGCTTAGTCCCGGGACAGGGGCCTTACAATGAGCAGTTCTTC. This encodes CASSLVPGQGPYNEQFF.

The J gene is TRBJ2-7, the V gene TRBV24-1; D unresolved. Germline V lookup: CDR1 KGHDR, CDR2 SFDVKD. V shed 4 bases and J shed 5 bases, with 11 bases lying between them. This CDR3 has 13 amino acids. DNA for the CDR3: TGTGCCACCAGTGACCAAGGGAATAACGAGCAGTACTTC. This gives the protein CATSDQGNNEQYF.

This rearrangement joins TRBV6-2 or TRBV6-3 to TRBJ1-1; D is perhaps TRBD1 (5 bases). Trimming stripped 2 bases from V and 1 base from J, with 11 bases between. Germline V CDR1 and CDR2: MNHEY, SVGEGT. The CDR3 runs 15 residues. The CDR3 reads CASSYGTLQNTEAFF. CDR3 nucleotide sequence: TGTGCCAGCAGTTACGGGACTCTTCAGAACACTGAAGCTTTCTTT.

The chain has TRBV10-3 and TRBJ1-2; 7 bases are shared with TRBD1. This CDR3 spans 13 amino acids. Trimming removed 6 bases from V and 6 bases from J; junction bases left unmatched: 7. The V gene's germline CDR1 is ENHRY and CDR2 SYGVKD. The CDR3 nucleotides are TGTGCCATCAGCGGGACAGCCGGGAATGGCTACACCTTC. It encodes CAISGTAGNGYTF.

This chain links TRBV7-2 with TRBJ2-7; D not resolved. The CDR3 sequence is 13 residues long. Germline V lookup: CDR1 SGHTA, CDR2 FQGNSA. Trimming shortened V by 3 bases and J by 1 base, and 7 bases separated the two germline ends. The CDR3 DNA reads as TGTGCCAGCAGCTTCCATATTTCCTACGAGCAGTACGTC. Its translation is CASSFHISYEQYV.

V usage is TRBV12-3 or TRBV12-4 and J usage is TRBJ1-5, with 8 positions matching TRBD1. CDR3 length equals 15 residues. The V gene end was trimmed by 6 bases and the J gene end by 3 bases; junction bases not matched to a gene: 7. CDR3 sequence: CASSPYRGNNQPQHF. CDR3 sequence (DNA): TGTGCCAGCAGCCCTTACAGGGGGAACAATCAGCCCCAGCATTTT.

Only a few counts were recorded for this clonotype. J is TRBJ2-7 and V is TRBV6-2 or TRBV6-3; 7 bases align to TRBD2. Unmatched junction bases numbered 6, after V lost 6 bases and J lost 1 base. Germline lookup yields CDR1 MNHEY and CDR2 SVGEGT. The CDR3 sequence is 14 residues long. The CDR3 region is CASSRPGGSYEQYV. CDR3 bases: TGTGCCAGCAGCCGACCGGGGGGATCCTACGAGCAGTACGTC.

The CDR3 nucleotides are TGCAGTGCTAGAGACCCTAGCGGCCACTACAATGAGCAGTTCTTC. Translating gives CSARDPSGHYNEQFF. The V call is TRBV20-1, the J call TRBJ2-1; 7 bases map to TRBD2. V dropped 0 bases and J dropped 3; count of bases not matched to a gene: 5. This CDR3 is 15 amino acids long. Germline values: CDR1 DFQATT, CDR2 SNEGSKA (reference sequence).